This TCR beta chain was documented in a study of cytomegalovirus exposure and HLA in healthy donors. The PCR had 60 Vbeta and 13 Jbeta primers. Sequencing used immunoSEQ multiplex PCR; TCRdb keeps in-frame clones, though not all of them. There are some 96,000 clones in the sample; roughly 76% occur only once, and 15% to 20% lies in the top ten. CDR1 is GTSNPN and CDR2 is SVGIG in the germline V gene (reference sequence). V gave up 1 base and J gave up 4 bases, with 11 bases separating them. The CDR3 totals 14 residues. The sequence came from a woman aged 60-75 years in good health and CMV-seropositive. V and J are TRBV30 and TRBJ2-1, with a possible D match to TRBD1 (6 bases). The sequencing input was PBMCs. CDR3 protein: CAWSGSQGYNEQFF. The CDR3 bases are TGTGCCTGGAGTGGTTCACAGGGTTACAATGAGCAGTTCTTC.